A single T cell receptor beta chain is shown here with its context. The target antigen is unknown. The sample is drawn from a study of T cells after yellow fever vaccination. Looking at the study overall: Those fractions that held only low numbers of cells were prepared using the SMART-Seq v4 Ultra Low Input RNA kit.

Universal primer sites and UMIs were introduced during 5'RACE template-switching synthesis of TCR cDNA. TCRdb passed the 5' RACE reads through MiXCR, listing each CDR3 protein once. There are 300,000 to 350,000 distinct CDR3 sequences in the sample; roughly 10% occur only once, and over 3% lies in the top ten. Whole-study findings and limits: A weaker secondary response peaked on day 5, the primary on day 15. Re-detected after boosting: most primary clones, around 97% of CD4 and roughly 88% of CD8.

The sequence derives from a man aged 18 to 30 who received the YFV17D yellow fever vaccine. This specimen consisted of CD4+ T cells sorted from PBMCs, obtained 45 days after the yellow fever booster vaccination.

This CDR3 reads CASSLDREMYEQYV. CDR3 coding DNA: TGTGCCAGCAGCTTGGACCGGGAGATGTACGAGCAGTACGTC. The genes are TRBV7-8 and TRBJ2-7, with D perhaps TRBD2 (6 bases). Germline V lookup: CDR1 SGHVS, CDR2 FQNEAQ. V lost 3 bases to trimming and J lost 4 bases, with 13 bases between them. This CDR3 region has 14 residues.